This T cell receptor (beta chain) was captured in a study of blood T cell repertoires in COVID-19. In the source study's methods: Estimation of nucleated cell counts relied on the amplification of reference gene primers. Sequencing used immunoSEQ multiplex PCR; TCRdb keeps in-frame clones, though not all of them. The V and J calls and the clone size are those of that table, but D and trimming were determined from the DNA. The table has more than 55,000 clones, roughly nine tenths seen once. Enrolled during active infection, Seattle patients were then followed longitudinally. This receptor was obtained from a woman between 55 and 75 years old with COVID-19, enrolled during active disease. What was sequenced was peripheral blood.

The CDR3 loop reads CASKSRLSNTEAFF. CDR3 coding DNA: TGTGCCAGCAAGAGCAGACTATCGAACACTGAAGCTTTCTTT. The chain combines TRBV28 with TRBJ1-1; no clear D gene. The germline CDR1 and CDR2 sequences are MDHEN and SYDVKM. The CDR3 totals 14 residues. V was pared by 7 bases and J by 1 base, with 13 bases between.